This T cell receptor beta chain emerged from a study of cytomegalovirus exposure and HLA in healthy donors. Study as a whole: Unique TCRs from HLA-typed donors, 85 million to 100 million of them, were held in an early data release. Among the approximately 410 genotyped donors, 70% to 90% were placed in the Caucasian-associated ancestry cluster.

CDR1 is SGHKS, CDR2 YYEKEE, per germline (reference sequence). The CDR3 runs to 13 residues. Deletions cut 1 base from V and 7 bases from J, with 9 bases between. The PCR made use of 60 Vbeta and 13 Jbeta primers. Sequencing was performed with immunoSEQ multiplex PCR; in TCRdb, only in-frame clones are kept and a portion is missing. Counted here are approximately 80,000 clones, approximately 69% occurring once; the ten biggest clones make up approximately 20%. The sequencing input was PBMCs. The V and J genes are TRBV5-5 and TRBJ1-5; D is unresolved. The sequence was obtained from a man younger than 40 in good health and CMV-seropositive. Here the CDR3 reads CASSLMGRQPQHF. CDR3 DNA: TGTGCCAGCAGCTTGATGGGGAGACAGCCCCAGCATTTT.